This entry describes one T cell receptor beta chain. CDR3 size: 17 residues. The germline gives CDR1 SGHTS, CDR2 YDEGEE. With 0 bases clipped from V and 3 bases from J, the junction kept 9 bases outside the gene matches. Healthy bone marrow donors made up the cohort. The PCR employed 60 Vbeta primers together with 13 Jbeta primers. Source study methods: Roughly 11 million shared chains were among about 80 million unique TCR beta chains counted in a later analysis. Measured with immunoSEQ multiplex PCR; TCRdb has only the in-frame clones, and not every one. V, J and clone size derive from that table, while D and trimming were established from the DNA sequence. With fewer than 85,000 clones in the sample, the ten largest clones hold approximately 15%. These data belong to a study of cytomegalovirus exposure and HLA in healthy donors. Study-level information: For the roughly 390 genotyped donors, approximately 82% fell within the Caucasian-associated ancestry cluster.

The chain recombines TRBV5-8 with TRBJ1-3; TRBD1 matches at 7 bases. The sequence came from a man over 45 in good health and CMV-seropositive. The sequencing sample was made of PBMCs. The CDR3 bases are TGTGCCAGCAGCTTGGAAGAGGGGGCTGGAATTGGAAACACCATATATTTT. This codes for CASSLEEGAGIGNTIYF.